This TCR beta chain is drawn from a study of blood T cell repertoires in COVID-19. The wider study: Collection of acute and convalescent COVID-19 samples took place in the United States, Italy and Spain.

The CDR3 is 14 residues long. Germline CDR1 is SGHTA and CDR2 is FQGNSA. V dropped 5 bases and J dropped 10 bases, with 15 bases sitting between them. Per the original data handling: Amplified reference gene primers provided the basis for estimating nucleated cell counts. Assay used: immunoSEQ multiplex PCR; TCRdb lists only in-frame clones, some missing. For V, J and clone size, that table is used; D and trimming come from the DNA. The sample contains roughly 70,000 clones, 85% to 90% of which appear only once. The chain uses TRBV7-2 and TRBJ1-6; D is perhaps TRBD1 (5 bases). This TCR was sampled from a woman in her fifties or sixties with active COVID-19. Sequences were obtained from peripheral blood. The CDR3 sequence: CASSPGTARSPLHF. CDR3 sequence (DNA): TGTGCCAGCAGCCCCGGGACTGCGAGGTCACCCCTCCACTTT.